These 21 T cell receptor beta chains were all obtained from the same sample, sequenced in a study of shared clonotypes between healthy human individuals. The method was immunoSEQ multiplex PCR; TCRdb's version includes in-frame clones alone and lacks a portion of them. The sample carries 2 million to 2.5 million clones, 85% to 95% recorded once. Input material: naive CD4+ T cells from PBMCs. Documented subset: CD45RA+ positively selected. The receptors here all came from a man younger than 35 in good health. Some clones in this sample may be carry-over from other donors' samples.

This rearrangement joins TRBV7-2 to TRBJ2-3, with a tentative D call TRBD1 (6 bases). The CDR3 extends over 16 amino acids. Germline V gives CDR1 SGHTA, CDR2 FQGNSA. Trimming removed 5 bases at V and 0 bases at J, with 15 bases between. The CDR3 is CASSPQGIPSTDTQYF. DNA for the CDR3: TGTGCCAGCAGCCCGCAGGGGATTCCTAGCACAGATACGCAGTATTTT.

V is TRBV7-9 and J is TRBJ2-4, with D hard to call. Trimming stripped 0 bases from V and 0 bases from J, with 6 bases between. Germline CDR1 reads SEHNR; CDR2 reads FQNEAQ (reference sequence). The CDR3 extends over 15 amino acids. CDR3 loop: CASSLALPAKNIQYF. The CDR3 coding sequence is TGTGCCAGCAGCTTAGCTCTCCCAGCCAAAAACATTCAGTACTTC.

The CDR3: CASSNGLRTGELFF. In DNA, the CDR3 is TGCGCCAGCAGCAACGGGCTGCGCACCGGGGAGCTGTTTTTT. V usage is TRBV5-1 and J usage is TRBJ2-2; D is unclear. This CDR3 is 14 amino acids long. The germline V gene has CDR1 SGHRS and CDR2 YFSETQ. Deletions cut 4 bases from V and 4 bases from J, with 11 bases between.

This rearrangement joins TRBV7-7 to TRBJ1-5, with a tentative D call TRBD1 (5 bases). This CDR3 contains 15 residues. The germline gives CDR1 SSHAT, CDR2 FNYEAQ (reference sequence). V was pared by 6 bases and J by 1 base, with 13 bases between. The CDR3 loop reads CASSADILSNQPQHF. The CDR3 bases are TGTGCCAGCAGTGCGGACATCCTAAGCAATCAGCCCCAGCATTTT.

CDR3 sequence reads: CASSFTTGDEQYF. DNA of the CDR3: TGTGCCAGCAGCTTTACAACAGGGGACGAGCAGTACTTC. The rearrangement uses TRBV5-4 and TRBJ2-7, with TRBD1 identical over 7 bases. This CDR3 is built from 13 residues. From germline, CDR1 is SGHNT and CDR2 YYREEE (reference sequence). The junction had 4 bases not matched to a gene; V was cut back by 2 bases and J by 5 bases. The full variable domain, with the rest looked up from reference TRBV5-4 and TRBJ2-7, is ETGVTQSPTHLIKTRGQQVTLRCSSQSGHNTVSWYQQALGQGPQFIFQYYREEENGRGNFPPRFSGLQFPNYSSELNVNALELDDSALYLCASSFTTGDEQYFGPGTRLTVT.

In the case of this clone: Other DNA sequences in the same sample also yield this CDR3. The genes are TRBV5-1 and TRBJ2-1, with D hard to call. This CDR3 has 14 residues. Trimming cost V 0 bases and J 4 bases, with 8 bases left between them. CDR1 and CDR2 from the germline V gene are SGHRS and YFSETQ. The CDR3 DNA is TGCGCCAGCAGCTTGGAGGCGAGATACAATGAGCAGTTCTTC. Its translation: CASSLEARYNEQFF.

V gene TRBV7-9 combines with J gene TRBJ2-3; D not certain. Germline V gene lookup returns CDR1 SEHNR and CDR2 FQNEAQ (reference sequence). This CDR3 comprises 13 residues. V lost 1 base and J 2 bases, leaving 4 bases between the germline ends. The CDR3 DNA reads TGTGCCAGCAGCTTAGGGTACACAGATACGCAGTATTTT. As protein: CASSLGYTDTQYF.

The chain combines TRBV14 with TRBJ1-1; TRBD1 agrees at 7 bases. CDR1 SGHDN and CDR2 FVKESK come from the germline V gene. The junction had 9 bases not matched to a gene; V was cut back by 4 bases and J by 1 base. The CDR3 has 16 amino acids. The CDR3 sequence is CASSRGWGQTNTEAFF. The CDR3 DNA is TGTGCCAGCAGCCGAGGATGGGGACAGACGAACACTGAAGCTTTCTTT.

The CDR3, as DNA: TGTGCCAGTAGTCAGAGACCCTTAACGGGGGAGCTGTTTTTT. Its protein product is CASSQRPLTGELFF. This chain joins TRBV19 and TRBJ2-2; D call uncertain. CDR3 length equals 14 residues. The germline V gene encodes CDR1 LNHDA and CDR2 SQIVND (reference sequence). V shed 5 bases and J shed 8 bases, with 15 bases lying between them.

The chain recombines TRBV28 with TRBJ2-7; 8 bases agree with TRBD1. The length of the CDR3 is 15 residues. Germline V CDR1 and CDR2: MDHEN, SYDVKM. Trimming at V came to 6 bases and at J to 1 base, leaving 8 bases not matched to a gene. As DNA, the CDR3 is TGTGCCAGCAGGCCCTCCGGGACAGGTTCCTACGAGCAGTACTTC. Its protein product is CASRPSGTGSYEQYF.

Comments on this clone: This specimen includes other DNA sequences encoding the same CDR3. The chain uses TRBV5-1 and TRBJ2-1, with 8 nucleotides matching TRBD2. CDR1 is SGHRS, CDR2 YFSETQ, per germline. J lost 1 base, V lost 4 bases, and 4 bases had no gene match. CDR3 length: 15 amino acids. In DNA, the CDR3 is TGCGCCAGCAGCCCGTTAGCGGGATCCTACAATGAGCAGTTCTTC. This translates into CASSPLAGSYNEQFF.

The V gene is TRBV7-3, the J gene TRBJ2-1; weak D call: TRBD2 (5 bases). V gave up 1 base and J gave up 15 bases, with 16 bases separating them. Germline values: CDR1 SGHTA, CDR2 FQGTGA. CDR3 length: 13 residues. The CDR3 protein is CASSLIGGSRGFF. The CDR3 DNA sequence: TGTGCCAGCAGCTTAATAGGCGGGTCTCGAGGGTTCTTC.

This clone was seen once. The J gene is TRBJ2-7, the V gene TRBV28; 8 bases match TRBD2. Trimming took 6 bases from V and 4 from J; bases not matched to a gene: 11. The CDR3 totals 15 residues. Germline CDR1 reads MDHEN; CDR2 reads SYDVKM. The CDR3 region is CASRAGLVFRYEQYF. The CDR3 DNA reads TGTGCCAGCAGGGCGGGACTAGTCTTTAGGTACGAGCAGTACTTC.

This chain joins TRBV6-6 and TRBJ1-2; D is unresolved. Deletions cut 2 bases from V and 0 bases from J, with 7 bases between. CDR3 length equals 14 residues. The germline V gene has CDR1 MNHNY and CDR2 SVGAGI (reference sequence). CDR3 residues: CASSYLEANYGYTF. The CDR3 DNA reads as TGTGCCAGCAGTTACCTGGAGGCTAACTATGGCTACACCTTC.

The chain employs TRBV5-1 and TRBJ2-3, with D maybe TRBD2 (7 bases). The germline V and J ends were trimmed by 4 bases and 6 bases, with 15 bases remaining between them. The CDR3 runs to 14 residues. Germline CDR1 and CDR2: SGHRS and YFSETQ. CDR3 nucleotide sequence: TGCGCCAGCAGCCCCCAGGGAGGGGGGGATACGCAGTATTTT. Translation gives CASSPQGGGDTQYF.

The V call is TRBV2, the J call TRBJ2-3; D may be TRBD2 (5 bases). V was cut by 6 bases and J by 5 bases, with 15 bases left in between. This CDR3 has 14 residues. The germline CDR1 and CDR2 sequences are SNHLY and FYNNEI. CDR3 sequence (DNA): TGTGCCAGCAGGAGGGAGAACGGGGAAGATACGCAGTATTTT. This gives the protein CASRRENGEDTQYF.

The chain recombines TRBV5-4 with TRBJ2-1; no clear D. V was trimmed by 0 bases and J by 0 bases, leaving 10 bases between them. This CDR3 region has 16 residues. Looked up from germline, CDR1 is SGHNT and CDR2 is YYREEE (reference sequence). This CDR3 is CASSLDGRSSYNEQFF. The CDR3 coding sequence is TGTGCCAGCAGCTTGGATGGGCGTAGCTCCTACAATGAGCAGTTCTTC.

The genes are TRBV5-5 and TRBJ1-2; TRBD1 is a possible D gene (5 bases). The germline V gene encodes CDR1 SGHKS and CDR2 YYEKEE (reference sequence). Trimming cost V 4 bases and J 2 bases, with 9 bases left between them. CDR3 length: 13 residues. The CDR3: CASSIGTNYGYTF. CDR3 DNA sequence: TGTGCCAGCAGCATCGGGACGAACTATGGCTACACCTTC.

This chain links TRBV9 with TRBJ2-7; 15 bases match TRBD2. The CDR3 covers 16 residues. Trimming removed 5 bases from V and 2 bases from J; junction bases left unmatched: 5. CDR1 and CDR2 (germline): SGDLS, YYNGEE. Here the CDR3 reads CASSGGTSGRPYEQYF. CDR3 bases: TGTGCCAGCAGTGGCGGGACTAGCGGGAGGCCCTACGAGCAGTACTTC.

The rearrangement joins TRBV2 to TRBJ2-7, with D possibly TRBD2 on 6 matching bases. CDR1 and CDR2 from the germline V gene are SNHLY and FYNNEI. V was cut by 7 bases and J by 0 bases, with 13 bases left in between. The CDR3 is 14 amino acids. CDR3 in amino acids: CASKGGSASYEQYF. CDR3 DNA sequence: TGTGCCAGCAAGGGAGGTAGCGCCTCCTACGAGCAGTACTTC. Filled out from reference TRBV2 and TRBJ2-7, the complete variable domain reads EPEVTQTPSHQVTQMGQEVILRCVPISNHLYFYWYRQILGQKVEFLVSFYNNEISEKSEIFDDQFSVERPDGSNFTLKIRSTKLEDSAMYFCASKGGSASYEQYFGPGTRLTVT.

The chain joins TRBV5-4 to TRBJ2-5, with 7 bases that match TRBD1. This CDR3 has 14 residues. Germline trimming cut 3 bases from V and 3 bases from J; bases unmatched to any gene: 5. CDR1 is SGHNT and CDR2 is YYREEE in the germline V gene (reference sequence). CDR3 DNA sequence: TGTGCCAGCAGCTACGCCGGGACAGAAGAGACCCAGTACTTC. It encodes CASSYAGTEETQYF.